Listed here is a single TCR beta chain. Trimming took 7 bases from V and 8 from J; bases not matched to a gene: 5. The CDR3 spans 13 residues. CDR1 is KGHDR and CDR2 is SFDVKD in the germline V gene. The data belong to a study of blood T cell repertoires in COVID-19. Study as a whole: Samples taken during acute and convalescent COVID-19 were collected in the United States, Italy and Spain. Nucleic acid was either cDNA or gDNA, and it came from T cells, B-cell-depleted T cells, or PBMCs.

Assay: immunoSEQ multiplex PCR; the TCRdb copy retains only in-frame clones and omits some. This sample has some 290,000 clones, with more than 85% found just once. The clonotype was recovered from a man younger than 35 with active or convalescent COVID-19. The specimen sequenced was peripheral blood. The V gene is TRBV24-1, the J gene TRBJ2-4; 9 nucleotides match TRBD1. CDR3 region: CATSRTGEHIQYF. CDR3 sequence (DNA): TGTGCCACCAGCCGGACAGGGGAACACATTCAGTACTTC.